This TCR beta chain came from a study of T cell responses to AZD1222 COVID-19 vaccine. General observations from the study: Elevations in Spike-specific TCR breadth and depth followed administration of two AZD1222 doses. Across the whole spike, CD4 TCRs peaked at regions 160-218 and 743-854.

The V end lost 11 bases, the J end lost 3 bases, and 19 bases lay between the germline ends. This CDR3 is 14 amino acids long. The germline gives CDR1 MNHEY, CDR2 SVGAGI. Turning to this clone: Its antigen is currently unknown.

Method: immunoSEQ multiplex PCR; TCRdb's copy keeps in-frame clones and lacks some. The sample includes approximately 75,000 clones, around nine tenths of them seen just once. The analysis combined second doses at about 4 or about 12 weeks. This receptor was identified in an adult who received the AZD1222 COVID-19 vaccine. The specimen was peripheral blood, collected 28 days after the second AZD1222 dose. The J gene is TRBJ1-1, the V gene TRBV6-5; D is uncertain. The chain's CDR3 is CAPDLGGGYTEAFF. For the CDR3, the DNA is TGTGCCCCCGACTTAGGTGGAGGCTACACTGAAGCTTTCTTT.